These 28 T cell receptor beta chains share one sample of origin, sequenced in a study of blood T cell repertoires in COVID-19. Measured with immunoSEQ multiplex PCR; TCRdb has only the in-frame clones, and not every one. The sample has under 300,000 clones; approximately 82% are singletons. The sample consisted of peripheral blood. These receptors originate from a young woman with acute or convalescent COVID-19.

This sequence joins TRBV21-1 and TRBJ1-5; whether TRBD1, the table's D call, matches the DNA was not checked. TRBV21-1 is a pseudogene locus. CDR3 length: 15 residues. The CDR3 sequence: CASSNSGWRNQPQHF. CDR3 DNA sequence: TGTGCCAGCAGCAATTCAGGATGGCGCAATCAGCCCCAGCATTTT.

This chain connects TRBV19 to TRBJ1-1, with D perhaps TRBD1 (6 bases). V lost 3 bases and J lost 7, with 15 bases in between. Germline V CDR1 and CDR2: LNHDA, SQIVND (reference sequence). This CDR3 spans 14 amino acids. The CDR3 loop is CASSIPGQPREAFF. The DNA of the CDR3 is TGTGCCAGTAGTATTCCTGGACAGCCCCGTGAAGCTTTCTTT.

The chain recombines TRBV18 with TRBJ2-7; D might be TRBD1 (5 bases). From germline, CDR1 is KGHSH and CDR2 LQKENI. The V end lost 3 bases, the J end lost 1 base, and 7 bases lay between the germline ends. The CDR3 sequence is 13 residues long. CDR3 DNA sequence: TGTGCCAGCTCACCGGGGCGTTCCTACGAGCAGTACTTC. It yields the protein CASSPGRSYEQYF. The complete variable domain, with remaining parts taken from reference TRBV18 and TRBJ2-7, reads NAGVMQNPRHLVRRRGQEARLRCSPMKGHSHVYWYRQLPEEGLKFMVYLQKENIIDESGMPKERFSAEFPKEGPSILRIQQVVRGDSAAYFCASSPGRSYEQYFGPGTRLTVT.

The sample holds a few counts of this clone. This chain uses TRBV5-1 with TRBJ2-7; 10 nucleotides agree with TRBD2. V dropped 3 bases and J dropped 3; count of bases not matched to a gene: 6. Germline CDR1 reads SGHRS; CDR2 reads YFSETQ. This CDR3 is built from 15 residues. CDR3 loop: CASSSGTSVRYEQYF. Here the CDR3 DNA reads TGCGCCAGCAGCTCGGGGACTAGCGTACGCTACGAGCAGTACTTC.

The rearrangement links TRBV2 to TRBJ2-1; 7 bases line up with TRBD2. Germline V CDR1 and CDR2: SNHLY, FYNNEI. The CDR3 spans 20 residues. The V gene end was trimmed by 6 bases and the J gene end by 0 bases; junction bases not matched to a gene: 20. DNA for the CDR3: TGTGCCAGCAGGGGGCCGGCTAGCGGTTACGGACATAGCTCCTACAATGAGCAGTTCTTC. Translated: CASRGPASGYGHSSYNEQFF.

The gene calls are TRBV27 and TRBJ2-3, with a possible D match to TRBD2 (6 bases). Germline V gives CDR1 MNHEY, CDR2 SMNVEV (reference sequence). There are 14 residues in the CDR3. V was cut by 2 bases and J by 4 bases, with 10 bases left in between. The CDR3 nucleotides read TGTGCCAGCAGTTTAATGGGAGGCCCAGATACGCAGTATTTT. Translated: CASSLMGGPDTQYF.

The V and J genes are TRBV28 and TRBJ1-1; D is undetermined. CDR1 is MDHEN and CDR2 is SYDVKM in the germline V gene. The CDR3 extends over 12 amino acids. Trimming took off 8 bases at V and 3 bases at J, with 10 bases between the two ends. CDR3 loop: CASRFGYTEAFF. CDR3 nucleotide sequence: TGTGCCAGCCGGTTCGGGTACACTGAAGCTTTCTTT. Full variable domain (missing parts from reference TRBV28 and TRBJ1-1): DVKVTQSSRYLVKRTGEKVFLECVQDMDHENMFWYRQDPGLGLRLIYFSYDVKMKEKGDIPEGYSVSREKKERFSLILESASTNQTSMYLCASRFGYTEAFFGQGTRLTVV.

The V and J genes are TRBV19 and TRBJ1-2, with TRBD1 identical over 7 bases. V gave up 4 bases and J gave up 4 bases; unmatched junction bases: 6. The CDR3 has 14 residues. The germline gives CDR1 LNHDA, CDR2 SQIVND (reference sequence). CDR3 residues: CASSTDPGGYGYTF. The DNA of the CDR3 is TGTGCCAGTAGTACAGATCCAGGGGGCTATGGCTACACCTTC.

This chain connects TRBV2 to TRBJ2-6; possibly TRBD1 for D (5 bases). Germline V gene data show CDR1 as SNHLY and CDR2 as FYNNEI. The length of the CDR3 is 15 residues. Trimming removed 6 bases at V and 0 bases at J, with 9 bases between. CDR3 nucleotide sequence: TGTGCCAGCAGACAGCAGGGCTCTGGGGCCAACGTCCTGACTTTC. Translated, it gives CASRQQGSGANVLTF.

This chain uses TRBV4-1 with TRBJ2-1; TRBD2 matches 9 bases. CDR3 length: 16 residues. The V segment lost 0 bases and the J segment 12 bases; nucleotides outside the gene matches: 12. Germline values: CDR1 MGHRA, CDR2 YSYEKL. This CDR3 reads CASSQDPSGRILWQFF. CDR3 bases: TGCGCCAGCAGCCAAGATCCCAGCGGGAGGATCCTTTGGCAGTTCTTC.

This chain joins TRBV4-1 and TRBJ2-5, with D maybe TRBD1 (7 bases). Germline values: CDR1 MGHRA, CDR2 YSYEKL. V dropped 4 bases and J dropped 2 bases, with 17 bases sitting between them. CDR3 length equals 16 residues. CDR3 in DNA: TGCGCCAGCAGCCGGGAAGGGGGCGCGGGGCAAGAGACCCAGTACTTC. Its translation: CASSREGGAGQETQYF.

The CDR3 is CASSIGQISTDTQYF. DNA of the CDR3: TGTGCCAGTAGTATAGGGCAGATTAGCACAGATACGCAGTATTTT. The V and J genes are TRBV19 and TRBJ2-3; no definite D call. V gave up 1 base and J gave up 0 bases, with 8 bases separating them. Per the germline V gene, CDR1 is LNHDA and CDR2 is SQIVND (reference sequence). The CDR3 is 15 amino acids.

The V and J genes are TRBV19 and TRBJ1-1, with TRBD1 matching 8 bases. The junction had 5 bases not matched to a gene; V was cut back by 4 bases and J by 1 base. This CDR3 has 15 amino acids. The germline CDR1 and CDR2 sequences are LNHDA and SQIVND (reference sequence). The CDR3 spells CASSTGQAPNTEAFF. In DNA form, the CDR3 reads TGTGCCAGTAGTACGGGACAGGCCCCGAACACTGAAGCTTTCTTT.

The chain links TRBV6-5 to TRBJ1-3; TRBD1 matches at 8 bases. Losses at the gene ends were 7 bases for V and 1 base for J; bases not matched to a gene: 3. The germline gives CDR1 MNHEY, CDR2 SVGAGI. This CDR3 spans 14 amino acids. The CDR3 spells CASKTGESGNTIYF. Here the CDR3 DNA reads TGTGCCAGCAAGACAGGGGAATCTGGAAACACCATATATTTT.

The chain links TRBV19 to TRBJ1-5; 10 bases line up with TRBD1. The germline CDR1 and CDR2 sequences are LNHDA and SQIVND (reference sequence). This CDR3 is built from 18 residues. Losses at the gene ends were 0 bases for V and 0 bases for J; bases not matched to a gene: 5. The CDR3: CASSIERDRGYSNQPQHF. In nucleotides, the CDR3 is TGTGCCAGTAGTATAGAACGGGACAGGGGTTATAGCAATCAGCCCCAGCATTTT.

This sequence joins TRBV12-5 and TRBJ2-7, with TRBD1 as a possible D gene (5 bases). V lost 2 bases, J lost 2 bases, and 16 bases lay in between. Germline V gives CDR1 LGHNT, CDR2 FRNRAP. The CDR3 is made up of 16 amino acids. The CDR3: CASGLPEIRTPYEQYF. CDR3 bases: TGTGCTAGTGGTTTGCCAGAAATTAGGACACCCTACGAGCAGTACTTC. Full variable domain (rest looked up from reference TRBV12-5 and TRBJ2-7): DARVTQTPRHKVTEMGQEVTMRCQPILGHNTVFWYRQTMMQGLELLAYFRNRAPLDDSGMPKDRFSAEMPDATLATLKIQPSEPRDSAVYFCASGLPEIRTPYEQYFGPGTRLTVT.

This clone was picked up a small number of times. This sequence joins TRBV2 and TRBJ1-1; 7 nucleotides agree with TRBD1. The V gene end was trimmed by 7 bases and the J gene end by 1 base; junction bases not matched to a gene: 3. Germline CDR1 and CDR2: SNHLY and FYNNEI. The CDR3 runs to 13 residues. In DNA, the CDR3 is TGTGCCAGCACAAGACAGGGGAACACTGAAGCTTTCTTT. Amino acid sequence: CASTRQGNTEAFF.

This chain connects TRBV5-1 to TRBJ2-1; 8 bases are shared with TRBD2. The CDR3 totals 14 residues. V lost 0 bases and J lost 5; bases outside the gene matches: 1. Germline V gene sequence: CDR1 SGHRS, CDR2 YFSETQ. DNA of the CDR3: TGCGCCAGCAGCTTGGGGGGACTAGACAATGAGCAGTTCTTC. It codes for CASSLGGLDNEQFF.

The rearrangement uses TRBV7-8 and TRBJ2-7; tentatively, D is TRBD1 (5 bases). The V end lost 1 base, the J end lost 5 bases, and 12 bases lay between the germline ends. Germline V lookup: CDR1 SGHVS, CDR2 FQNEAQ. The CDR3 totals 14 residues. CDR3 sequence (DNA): TGTGCCAGCAGCTTAGTGGGGCAGGGCAACGAGCAGTACTTC. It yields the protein CASSLVGQGNEQYF.

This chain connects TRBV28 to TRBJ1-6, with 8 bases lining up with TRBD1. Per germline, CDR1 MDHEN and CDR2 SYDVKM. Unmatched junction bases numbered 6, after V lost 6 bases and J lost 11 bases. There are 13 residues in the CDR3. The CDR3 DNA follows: TGTGCCAGCAGCCCCGGACAGGGACCACCCCTCCACTTT. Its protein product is CASSPGQGPPLHF.

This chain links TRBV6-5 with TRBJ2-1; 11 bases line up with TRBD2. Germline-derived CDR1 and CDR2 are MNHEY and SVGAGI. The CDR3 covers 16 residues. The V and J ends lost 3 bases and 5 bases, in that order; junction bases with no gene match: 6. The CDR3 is CASSYRLAGKDNEQFF. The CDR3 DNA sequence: TGTGCCAGCAGTTATCGACTAGCGGGAAAAGACAATGAGCAGTTCTTC.

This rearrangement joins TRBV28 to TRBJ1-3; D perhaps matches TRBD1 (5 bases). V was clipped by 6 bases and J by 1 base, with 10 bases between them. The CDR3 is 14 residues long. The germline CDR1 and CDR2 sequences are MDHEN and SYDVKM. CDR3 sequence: CASRNGGSGNTIYF. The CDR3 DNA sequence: TGTGCCAGCAGAAACGGGGGATCTGGAAACACCATATATTTT.

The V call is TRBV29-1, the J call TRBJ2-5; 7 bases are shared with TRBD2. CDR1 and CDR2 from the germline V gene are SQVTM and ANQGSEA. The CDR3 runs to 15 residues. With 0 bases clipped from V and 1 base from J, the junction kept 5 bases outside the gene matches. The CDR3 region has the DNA TGCAGCGTTGAAGAGGGGGGGAGGAGCCAAGAGACCCAGTACTTC. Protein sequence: CSVEEGGRSQETQYF.

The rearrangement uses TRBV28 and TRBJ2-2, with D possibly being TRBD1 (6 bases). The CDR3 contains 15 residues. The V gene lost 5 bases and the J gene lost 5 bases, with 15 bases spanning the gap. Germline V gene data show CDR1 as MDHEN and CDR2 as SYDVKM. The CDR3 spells CASSRGGFVTGELFF. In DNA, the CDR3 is TGTGCCAGCAGTAGAGGGGGTTTTGTGACCGGGGAGCTGTTTTTT. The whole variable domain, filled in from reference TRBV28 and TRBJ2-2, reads DVKVTQSSRYLVKRTGEKVFLECVQDMDHENMFWYRQDPGLGLRLIYFSYDVKMKEKGDIPEGYSVSREKKERFSLILESASTNQTSMYLCASSRGGFVTGELFFGEGSRLTVL.

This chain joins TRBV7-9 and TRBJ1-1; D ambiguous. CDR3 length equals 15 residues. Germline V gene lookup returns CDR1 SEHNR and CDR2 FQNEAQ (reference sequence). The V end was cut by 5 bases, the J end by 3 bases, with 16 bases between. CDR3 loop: CASSHYRRVDTEAFF. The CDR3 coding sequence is TGTGCCAGCAGCCACTACCGGCGGGTGGACACTGAAGCTTTCTTT.

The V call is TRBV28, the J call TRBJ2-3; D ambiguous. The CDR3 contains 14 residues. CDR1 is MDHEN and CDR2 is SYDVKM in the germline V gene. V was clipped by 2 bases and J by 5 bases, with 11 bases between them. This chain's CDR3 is CASSLRGVGDTQYF. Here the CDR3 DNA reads TGTGCCAGCAGTTTACGCGGAGTCGGAGATACGCAGTATTTT.

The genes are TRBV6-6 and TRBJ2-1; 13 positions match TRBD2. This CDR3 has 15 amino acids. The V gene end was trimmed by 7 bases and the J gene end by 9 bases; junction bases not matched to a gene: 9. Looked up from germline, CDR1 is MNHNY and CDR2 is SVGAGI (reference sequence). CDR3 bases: TGTGCCAGCAACCAAGGACTAGCGGGAGTCGGTGAGCAGTTCTTC. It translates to CASNQGLAGVGEQFF.

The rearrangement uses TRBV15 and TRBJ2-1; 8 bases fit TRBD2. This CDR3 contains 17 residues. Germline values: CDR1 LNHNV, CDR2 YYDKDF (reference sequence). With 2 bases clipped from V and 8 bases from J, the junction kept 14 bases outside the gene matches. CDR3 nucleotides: TGTGCCACCAGCAGAAAAGGGATACTAGCGGTGGGGGATGAGCAGTTCTTC. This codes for CATSRKGILAVGDEQFF.